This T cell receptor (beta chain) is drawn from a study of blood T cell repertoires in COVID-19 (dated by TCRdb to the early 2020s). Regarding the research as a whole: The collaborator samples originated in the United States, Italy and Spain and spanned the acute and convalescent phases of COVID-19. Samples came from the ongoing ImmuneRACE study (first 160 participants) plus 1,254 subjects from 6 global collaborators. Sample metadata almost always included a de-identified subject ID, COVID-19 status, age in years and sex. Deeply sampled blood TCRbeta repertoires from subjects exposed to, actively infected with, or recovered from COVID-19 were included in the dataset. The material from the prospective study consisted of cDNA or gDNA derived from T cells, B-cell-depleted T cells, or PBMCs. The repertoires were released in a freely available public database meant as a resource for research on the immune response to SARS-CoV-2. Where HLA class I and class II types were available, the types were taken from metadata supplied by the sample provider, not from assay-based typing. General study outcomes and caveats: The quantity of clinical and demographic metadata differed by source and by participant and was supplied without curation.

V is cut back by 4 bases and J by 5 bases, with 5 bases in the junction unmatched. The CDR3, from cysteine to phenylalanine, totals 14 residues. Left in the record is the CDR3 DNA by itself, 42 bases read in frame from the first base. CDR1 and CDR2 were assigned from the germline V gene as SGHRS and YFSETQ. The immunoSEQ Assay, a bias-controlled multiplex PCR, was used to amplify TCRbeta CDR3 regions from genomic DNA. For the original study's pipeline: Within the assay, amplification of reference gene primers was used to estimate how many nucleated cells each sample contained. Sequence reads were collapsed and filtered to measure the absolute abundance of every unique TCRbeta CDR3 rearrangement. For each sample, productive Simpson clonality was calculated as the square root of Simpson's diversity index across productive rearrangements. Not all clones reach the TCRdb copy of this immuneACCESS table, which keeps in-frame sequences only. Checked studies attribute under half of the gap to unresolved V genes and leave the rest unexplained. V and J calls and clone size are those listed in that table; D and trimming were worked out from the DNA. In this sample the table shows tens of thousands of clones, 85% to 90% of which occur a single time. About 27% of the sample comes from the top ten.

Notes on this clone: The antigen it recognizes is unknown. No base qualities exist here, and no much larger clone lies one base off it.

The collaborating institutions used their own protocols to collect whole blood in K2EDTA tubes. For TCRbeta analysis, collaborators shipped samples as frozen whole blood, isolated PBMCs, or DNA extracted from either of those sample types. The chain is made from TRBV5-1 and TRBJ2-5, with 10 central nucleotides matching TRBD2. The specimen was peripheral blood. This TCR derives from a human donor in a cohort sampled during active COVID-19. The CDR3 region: CASSTRGLAETQYF. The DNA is TGCGCCAGCAGCACGAGGGGACTAGCGGAGACCCAGTACTTC.